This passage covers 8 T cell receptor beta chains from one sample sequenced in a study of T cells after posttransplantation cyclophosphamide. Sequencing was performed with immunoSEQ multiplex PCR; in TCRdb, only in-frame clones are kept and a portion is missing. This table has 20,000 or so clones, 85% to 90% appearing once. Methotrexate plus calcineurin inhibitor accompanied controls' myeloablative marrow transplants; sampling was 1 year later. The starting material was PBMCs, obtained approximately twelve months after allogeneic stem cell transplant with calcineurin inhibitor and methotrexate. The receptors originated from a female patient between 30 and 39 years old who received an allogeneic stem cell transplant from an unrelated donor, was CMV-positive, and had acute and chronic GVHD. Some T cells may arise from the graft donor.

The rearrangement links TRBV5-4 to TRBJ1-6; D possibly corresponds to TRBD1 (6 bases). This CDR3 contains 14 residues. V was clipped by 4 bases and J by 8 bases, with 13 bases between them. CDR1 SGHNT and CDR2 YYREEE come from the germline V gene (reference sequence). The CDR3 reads CASSPRTADSPLHF. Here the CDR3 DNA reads TGTGCCAGCAGCCCTAGGACAGCGGATTCACCCCTCCACTTT.

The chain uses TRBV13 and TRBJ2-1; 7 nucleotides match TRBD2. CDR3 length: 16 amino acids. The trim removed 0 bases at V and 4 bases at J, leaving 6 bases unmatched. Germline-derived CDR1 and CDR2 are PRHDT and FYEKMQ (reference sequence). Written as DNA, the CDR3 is TGTGCCAGCAGCTTAGGCGGGCTAGCGGAATACAATGAGCAGTTCTTC. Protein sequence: CASSLGGLAEYNEQFF.

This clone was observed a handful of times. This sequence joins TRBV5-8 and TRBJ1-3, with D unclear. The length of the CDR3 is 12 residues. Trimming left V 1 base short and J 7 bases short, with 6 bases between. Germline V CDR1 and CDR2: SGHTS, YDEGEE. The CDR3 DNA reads TGTGCCAGCAGCTTGTTCGGGAACACCATATATTTT. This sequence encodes CASSLFGNTIYF.

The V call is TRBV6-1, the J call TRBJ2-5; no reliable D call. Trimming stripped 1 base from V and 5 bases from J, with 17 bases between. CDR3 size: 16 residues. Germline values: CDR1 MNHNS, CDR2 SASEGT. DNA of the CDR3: TGTGCCAGCAGTGAAGGCCAGAGAACCCACGGGGAGACCCAGTACTTC. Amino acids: CASSEGQRTHGETQYF.

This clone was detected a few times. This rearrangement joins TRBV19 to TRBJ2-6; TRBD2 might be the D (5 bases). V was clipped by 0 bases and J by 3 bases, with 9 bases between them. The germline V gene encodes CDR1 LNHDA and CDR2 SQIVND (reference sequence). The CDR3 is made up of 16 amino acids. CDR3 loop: CASSIEEGNGANVLTF. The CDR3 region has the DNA TGTGCCAGTAGTATAGAAGAGGGTAATGGGGCCAACGTCCTGACTTTC.

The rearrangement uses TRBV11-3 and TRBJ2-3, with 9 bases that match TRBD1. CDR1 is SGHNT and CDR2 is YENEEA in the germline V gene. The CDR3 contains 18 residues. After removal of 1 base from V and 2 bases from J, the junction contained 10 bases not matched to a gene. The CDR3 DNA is TGTGCCAGCAGCTTAGTAGGGAACAGGGGGCGTCCCACAGATACGCAGTATTTT. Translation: CASSLVGNRGRPTDTQYF.

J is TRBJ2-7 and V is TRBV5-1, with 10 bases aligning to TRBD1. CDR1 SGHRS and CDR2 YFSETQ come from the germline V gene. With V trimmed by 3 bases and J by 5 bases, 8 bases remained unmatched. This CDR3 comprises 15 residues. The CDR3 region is CASSSYGTGADEQYF. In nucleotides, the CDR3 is TGCGCCAGCAGCTCCTACGGGACAGGGGCCGACGAGCAGTACTTC.

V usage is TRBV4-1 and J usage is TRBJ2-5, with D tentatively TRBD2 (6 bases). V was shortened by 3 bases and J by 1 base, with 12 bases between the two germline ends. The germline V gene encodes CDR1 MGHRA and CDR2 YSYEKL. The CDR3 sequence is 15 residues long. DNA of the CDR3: TGCGCCAGCAGCCACCCAGGCGGGACCCAAGAGACCCAGTACTTC. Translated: CASSHPGGTQETQYF.